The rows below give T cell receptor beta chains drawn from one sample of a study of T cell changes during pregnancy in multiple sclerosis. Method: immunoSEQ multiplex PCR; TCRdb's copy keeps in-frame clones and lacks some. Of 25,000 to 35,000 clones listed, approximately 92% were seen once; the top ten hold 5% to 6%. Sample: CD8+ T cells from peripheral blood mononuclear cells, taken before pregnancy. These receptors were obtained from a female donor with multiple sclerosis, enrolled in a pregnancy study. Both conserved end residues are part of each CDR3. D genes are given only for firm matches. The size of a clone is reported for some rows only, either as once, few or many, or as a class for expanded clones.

CDR3 DNA: TGTGCCAGCAGCTTACCCCCTGGACAGGGGAGCTACGAGCAGTACTTC
CDR3 protein: CASSLPPGQGSYEQYF
V gene: TRBV7-9
clone size: .
J gene: TRBJ2-7
D gene: TRBD1

CDR3 DNA: TGTGCCAGCAGCGAGGCGGGGAGCGGTCATCCACAAGGGATTGAGCAGTTCTTC
CDR3 protein: CASSEAGSGHPQGIEQFF
V gene: TRBV27
clone size: .
J gene: TRBJ2-1
D gene: .

CDR3 DNA: TGCGCCAGCAGCCATCTGTTAAGGGAACGGGACGGACTAAACTATGGCTACACCTTC
CDR3 protein: CASSHLLRERDGLNYGYTF
V gene: TRBV4-1
clone size: once
J gene: TRBJ1-2
D gene: .

CDR3 DNA: TGTGCCAGCAGCTTAGTTCCGGGGACTTACCAAGAGACCCAGTACTTC
CDR3 protein: CASSLVPGTYQETQYF
V gene: TRBV7-6
clone size: .
J gene: TRBJ2-5
D gene: .

CDR3 DNA: TGTGCCAGCAGCTGGGAGATACGTGGGACTGAAGCTTTCTTT
CDR3 protein: CASSWEIRGTEAFF
V gene: TRBV11-1
clone size: .
J gene: TRBJ1-1
D gene: .

CDR3 DNA: TGTGCCAGCAGCTTGGCCTTGGAGGGACAGAACTACGAGCAGTACTTC
CDR3 protein: CASSLALEGQNYEQYF
V gene: TRBV5-5
clone size: once
J gene: TRBJ2-7
D gene: .

CDR3 DNA: TGTGCCAGCAGTCCCCGCGAGAAGGGGCCCTACGAGCAGTACTTC
CDR3 protein: CASSPREKGPYEQYF
V gene: TRBV28
clone size: .
J gene: TRBJ2-7
D gene: .

CDR3 DNA: TGTGCCAGCAGCTCGGAGGCGCGGGATAATGGCTACACCTTC
CDR3 protein: CASSSEARDNGYTF
V gene: TRBV7-6
clone size: .
J gene: TRBJ1-2
D gene: .

CDR3 DNA: TGTGCCATCAGTGGTATTGACAGGGTGGGGATAAGAAGCACAGATACGCAGTATTTT
CDR3 protein: CAISGIDRVGIRSTDTQYF
V gene: TRBV10-3
clone size: .
J gene: TRBJ2-3
D gene: TRBD1

CDR3 DNA: TGCGCCAGCAGCTTGTGGGGGGGCTACGGCACAGATACGCAGTATTTT
CDR3 protein: CASSLWGGYGTDTQYF
V gene: TRBV5-1
clone size: .
J gene: TRBJ2-3
D gene: .

CDR3 DNA: TGTGCCAGCAGTTACAGGGCGGGGGGGAAAGAGACCCAGTACTTC
CDR3 protein: CASSYRAGGKETQYF
V gene: TRBV6-5
clone size: .
J gene: TRBJ2-5
D gene: TRBD2

CDR3 DNA: TGTGCCAGCAGCTTAGAACTAGCGGGTGGCGGGGAGCTGTTTTTT
CDR3 protein: CASSLELAGGGELFF
V gene: TRBV7-6
clone size: .
J gene: TRBJ2-2
D gene: TRBD2

CDR3 DNA: TGTGCCAGCAGTTTCCCGGGAAGGGCTAACGAGCAGTACTTC
CDR3 protein: CASSFPGRANEQYF
V gene: TRBV27
clone size: .
J gene: TRBJ2-7
D gene: .

CDR3 DNA: TGTGCCAGTAGTCGCGGGGGATCGAACACCGGGGAGCTGTTTTTT
CDR3 protein: CASSRGGSNTGELFF
V gene: TRBV19
clone size: .
J gene: TRBJ2-2
D gene: TRBD2

CDR3 DNA: TGTGCCAGCAGCCCCGGCCTAGCGGGGATTGCAGATACGCAGTATTTT
CDR3 protein: CASSPGLAGIADTQYF
V gene: TRBV9
clone size: .
J gene: TRBJ2-3
D gene: TRBD2

CDR3 DNA: TGTGCCAGCAGCTGGGGCCTAGCGGGGTACGAGCAGTACTTC
CDR3 protein: CASSWGLAGYEQYF
V gene: TRBV28
clone size: .
J gene: TRBJ2-7
D gene: TRBD2

CDR3 DNA: TGTGCCAGCAGTTTAGCCGTAGGGGGCTATGGCTACACCTTC
CDR3 protein: CASSLAVGGYGYTF
V gene: TRBV27
clone size: .
J gene: TRBJ1-2
D gene: .

CDR3 DNA: TGTGCCAGCAGCTCGGGGGGCGTGATACAATCACCCCTCCACTTT
CDR3 protein: CASSSGGVIQSPLHF
V gene: TRBV7-6
clone size: .
J gene: TRBJ1-6
D gene: .

CDR3 DNA: TGTGCCAGCAGCTTATTACCAGACAGACTTTACAATGAGCAGTTCTTC
CDR3 protein: CASSLLPDRLYNEQFF
V gene: TRBV7-2
clone size: once
J gene: TRBJ2-1
D gene: .

CDR3 DNA: TGCGCCAGCAGCCGACCTGCCCAGGGACACTTTGAAGCTTTCTTT
CDR3 protein: CASSRPAQGHFEAFF
V gene: TRBV4-1
clone size: .
J gene: TRBJ1-1
D gene: .

CDR3 DNA: TGCAGCGTTGAAAAACCGGACAATTACAATGAGCAGTTCTTC
CDR3 protein: CSVEKPDNYNEQFF
V gene: TRBV29-1
clone size: few
J gene: TRBJ2-1
D gene: .

CDR3 DNA: TGTGCCAGTAGTATAGATAGGACAGACAATGAGCAGTTCTTC
CDR3 protein: CASSIDRTDNEQFF
V gene: TRBV19
clone size: .
J gene: TRBJ2-1
D gene: .

CDR3 DNA: TGTGCCAGCAGTATCACAGGGGTAGAGTCCTATGGCTACACCTTC
CDR3 protein: CASSITGVESYGYTF
V gene: TRBV27
clone size: .
J gene: TRBJ1-2
D gene: TRBD1

CDR3 DNA: TGTGCCAGTAGTATAATGGCTAGCGGGGGGGCAGGCACAGATACGCAGTATTTT
CDR3 protein: CASSIMASGGAGTDTQYF
V gene: TRBV19
clone size: .
J gene: TRBJ2-3
D gene: TRBD2

CDR3 DNA: TGTGCCTGGAGTGTAGTAGCGGGGGGCTCCTACAATGAGCAGTTCTTC
CDR3 protein: CAWSVVAGGSYNEQFF
V gene: TRBV30
clone size: .
J gene: TRBJ2-1
D gene: TRBD2

CDR3 DNA: TGTGCCAGCAGTGACCCGTTTTGGGGACAGGGGTTCAAGCAGTACTTC
CDR3 protein: CASSDPFWGQGFKQYF
V gene: TRBV2
clone size: .
J gene: TRBJ2-7
D gene: TRBD1

CDR3 DNA: TGCGCCAGCGGGGGCAGTGGAAACACCATATATTTT
CDR3 protein: CASGGSGNTIYF
V gene: TRBV10-2
clone size: .
J gene: TRBJ1-3
D gene: .

CDR3 DNA: TGTGCCAGCAGCCCCTATGGTCAGCCCCAGCATTTT
CDR3 protein: CASSPYGQPQHF
V gene: TRBV7-9
clone size: .
J gene: TRBJ1-5
D gene: .

CDR3 DNA: TGCGCCAGCGCGTCTAGCGGGACCCCCTCTGGGGCCAACGTCCTGACTTTC
CDR3 protein: CASASSGTPSGANVLTF
V gene: TRBV4-1
clone size: .
J gene: TRBJ2-6
D gene: TRBD2